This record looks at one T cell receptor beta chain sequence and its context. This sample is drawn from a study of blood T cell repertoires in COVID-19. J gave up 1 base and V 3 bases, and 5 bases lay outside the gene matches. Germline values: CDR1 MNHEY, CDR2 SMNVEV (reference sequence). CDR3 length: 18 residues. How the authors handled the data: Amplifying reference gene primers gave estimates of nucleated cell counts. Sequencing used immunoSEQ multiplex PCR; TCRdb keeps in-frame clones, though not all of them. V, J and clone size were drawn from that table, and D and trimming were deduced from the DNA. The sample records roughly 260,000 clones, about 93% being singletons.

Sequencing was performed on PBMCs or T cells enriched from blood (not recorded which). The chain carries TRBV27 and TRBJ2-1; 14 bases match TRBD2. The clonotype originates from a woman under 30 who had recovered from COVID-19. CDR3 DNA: TGTGCCAGCAGTTTTGGGACTAGCGGGAGAGGGTCCTACAATGAGCAGTTCTTC. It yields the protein CASSFGTSGRGSYNEQFF.